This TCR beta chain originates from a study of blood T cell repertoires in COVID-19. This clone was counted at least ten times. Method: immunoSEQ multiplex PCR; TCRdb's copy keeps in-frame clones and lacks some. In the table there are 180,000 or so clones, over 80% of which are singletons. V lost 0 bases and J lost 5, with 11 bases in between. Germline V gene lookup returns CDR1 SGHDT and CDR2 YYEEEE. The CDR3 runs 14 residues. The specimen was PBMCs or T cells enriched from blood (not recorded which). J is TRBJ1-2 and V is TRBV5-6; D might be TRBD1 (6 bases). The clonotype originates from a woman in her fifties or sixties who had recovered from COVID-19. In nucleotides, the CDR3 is TGTGCCAGCAGCTTGGCGGCAGGGACATATGGCTACACCTTC. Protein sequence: CASSLAAGTYGYTF. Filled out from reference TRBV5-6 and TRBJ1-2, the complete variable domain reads DAGVTQSPTHLIKTRGQQVTLRCSPKSGHDTVSWYQQALGQGPQFIFQYYEEEERQRGNFPDRFSGHQFPNYSSELNVNALLLGDSALYLCASSLAAGTYGYTFGSGTRLTVV.